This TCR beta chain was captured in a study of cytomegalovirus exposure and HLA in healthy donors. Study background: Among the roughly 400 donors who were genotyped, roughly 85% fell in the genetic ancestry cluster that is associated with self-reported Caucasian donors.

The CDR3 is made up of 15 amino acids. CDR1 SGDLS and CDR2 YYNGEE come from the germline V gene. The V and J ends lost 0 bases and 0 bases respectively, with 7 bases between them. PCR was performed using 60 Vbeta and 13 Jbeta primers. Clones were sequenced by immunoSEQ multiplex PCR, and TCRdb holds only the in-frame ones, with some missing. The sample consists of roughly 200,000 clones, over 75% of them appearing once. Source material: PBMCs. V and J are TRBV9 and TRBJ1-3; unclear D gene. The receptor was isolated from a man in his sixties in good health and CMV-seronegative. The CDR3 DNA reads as TGTGCCAGCAGCGTAGGAGGAATCTCTGGAAACACCATATATTTT. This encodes CASSVGGISGNTIYF.